The 25 T cell receptor beta chains in this list originate from one sample, sequenced in a study of cytomegalovirus exposure and HLA in healthy donors. The study ran its PCR with 60 Vbeta and 13 Jbeta primers. The data were produced by immunoSEQ multiplex PCR, yet TCRdb's version contains in-frame clones alone and is incomplete. This sample has about 150,000 clones, with approximately 80% found just once. Sequenced: PBMCs. The receptors were gathered from a male donor in good health and CMV-seropositive.

The chain carries TRBV6-4 and TRBJ1-5, with 12 bases lining up with TRBD1. V gave up 3 bases and J gave up 6 bases; unmatched junction bases: 3. The CDR3 spans 15 residues. The V gene's germline CDR1 is MRHNA and CDR2 SNTAGT. The CDR3 sequence: CASSEGQGATQPQHF. The CDR3 bases are TGTGCCAGCAGTGAGGGACAGGGGGCTACTCAGCCCCAGCATTTT.

The chain carries TRBV4-3 and TRBJ1-2; 10 bases agree with TRBD1. The germline V gene has CDR1 LGHNA and CDR2 YSLEER. The V segment lost 1 base and the J segment 8 bases; nucleotides outside the gene matches: 7. The CDR3 has 15 residues. The CDR3 spells CASSQVGGQGYGYTF. The CDR3 DNA reads TGCGCCAGCAGCCAAGTAGGGGGACAGGGGTACGGCTACACCTTC.

This chain connects TRBV4-1 to TRBJ1-2; no firm D call. The V gene lost 0 bases and the J gene lost 2 bases, with 13 bases spanning the gap. Germline CDR1 and CDR2: MGHRA and YSYEKL. The CDR3 has 16 amino acids. CDR3 sequence: CASSQDQQRLNYGYTF. The CDR3 bases are TGCGCCAGCAGCCAAGATCAACAGCGGCTGAACTATGGCTACACCTTC.

The V gene is TRBV6-4, the J gene TRBJ2-1; the match to TRBD2 covers 11 bases. The CDR3 runs to 15 residues. After removal of 3 bases from V and 9 bases from J, the junction contained 7 bases not matched to a gene. The germline V gene has CDR1 MRHNA and CDR2 SNTAGT. The CDR3 DNA sequence: TGTGCCAGCAGTGAGACTAGCGGGATAGGAGGTGAGCAGTTCTTC. Its translation: CASSETSGIGGEQFF.

The V call is TRBV28, the J call TRBJ2-1; 10 positions match TRBD2. The CDR3 runs 15 residues. CDR1 is MDHEN, CDR2 SYDVKM, per germline. V trimming: 6 bases; J trimming: 9 bases; junction bases outside the gene matches: 11. CDR3 sequence reads: CASRGAASGSREQFF. CDR3 sequence (DNA): TGTGCCAGCAGGGGGGCGGCTAGCGGGAGTCGTGAGCAGTTCTTC.

The rearrangement links TRBV19 to TRBJ1-3; D unclear. The V gene lost 3 bases and the J gene lost 0 bases, with 12 bases spanning the gap. The CDR3 runs 16 residues. Germline CDR1 LNHDA, CDR2 SQIVND (reference sequence). CDR3 in amino acids: CASSIPSRRSGNTIYF. As DNA, the CDR3 is TGTGCCAGTAGTATCCCAAGCCGTCGCTCTGGAAACACCATATATTTT. The full variable domain, with the rest looked up from reference TRBV19 and TRBJ1-3, is DGGITQSPKYLFRKEGQNVTLSCEQNLNHDAMYWYRQDPGQGLRLIYYSQIVNDFQKGDIAEGYSVSREKKESFPLTVTSAQKNPTAFYLCASSIPSRRSGNTIYFGEGSWLTVV.

This clone was observed a few times. This sequence joins TRBV25-1 and TRBJ2-1, with 11 positions matching TRBD2. This CDR3 contains 15 residues. Germline V gene data show CDR1 as MGHDK and CDR2 as SYGVNS. The trim removed 4 bases at V and 4 bases at J, leaving 3 bases unmatched. In nucleotides, the CDR3 is TGTGCCAGCAGTGTGGGACTAGCGGAGTACAATGAGCAGTTCTTC. Translated: CASSVGLAEYNEQFF.

This clone appeared a single time. The CDR3 spells CASSTGGGTEAFF. CDR3 DNA: TGTGCCAGCAGTACAGGGGGAGGCACTGAAGCTTTCTTT. The rearrangement links TRBV28 to TRBJ1-1, with 8 bases aligning to TRBD1. Germline V gives CDR1 MDHEN, CDR2 SYDVKM. V was pared by 5 bases and J by 4 bases, with 3 bases of the junction left unmatched. The CDR3 has 13 residues. Complete variable domain (other parts from reference TRBV28 and TRBJ1-1): DVKVTQSSRYLVKRTGEKVFLECVQDMDHENMFWYRQDPGLGLRLIYFSYDVKMKEKGDIPEGYSVSREKKERFSLILESASTNQTSMYLCASSTGGGTEAFFGQGTRLTVV.

J is TRBJ1-4 and V is TRBV2, with D uncertain. The CDR3 loop spans 15 amino acids. V shed 0 bases and J shed 8 bases, with 13 bases lying between them. Germline CDR1 SNHLY, CDR2 FYNNEI. DNA for the CDR3: TGTGCCAGCAGTGAAGCGATTCTTTCAGGAGAAAAACTGTTTTTT. It codes for CASSEAILSGEKLFF.

This clone showed up just a few times. The chain links TRBV4-1 to TRBJ1-1, with unresolved D. CDR1 and CDR2 (germline): MGHRA, YSYEKL. The CDR3 has 14 amino acids. Trimming left V 4 bases short and J 2 bases short, with 11 bases between. The CDR3 DNA follows: TGCGCCAGCAGCCTACGGGAGATTAACACTGAAGCTTTCTTT. Protein: CASSLREINTEAFF.

The chain carries TRBV2 and TRBJ1-5; 9 bases map to TRBD1. The CDR3 is 14 residues long. Trimming removed 6 bases from V and 7 bases from J; junction bases left unmatched: 7. CDR1 and CDR2 (germline): SNHLY, FYNNEI. The CDR3 reads CASSPRTGAQPQHF. CDR3 nucleotides: TGTGCCAGCAGCCCCAGGACAGGGGCACAGCCCCAGCATTTT.

In its sample, this clone was seen a few times. The chain is built from TRBV27 and TRBJ2-1; possible D gene TRBD1, 5 bases. This CDR3 has 15 amino acids. Germline V gives CDR1 MNHEY, CDR2 SMNVEV (reference sequence). Trimming took off 5 bases at V and 2 bases at J, with 13 bases between the two ends. The CDR3 region is CASSVQGSPYNEQFF. For the CDR3, the DNA is TGTGCCAGCAGTGTCCAGGGTTCCCCCTACAATGAGCAGTTCTTC.

J is TRBJ2-3 and V is TRBV9; TRBD2 matches 7 bases. The CDR3 has 15 amino acids. CDR1 is SGDLS and CDR2 is YYNGEE in the germline V gene. V lost 4 bases, J lost 3 bases, and 8 bases stayed unmatched. CDR3 nucleotide sequence: TGTGCCAGCAGCAAGTGGGAGGGCGGTACAGATACGCAGTATTTT. Amino acid sequence: CASSKWEGGTDTQYF. Drawing the rest from reference TRBV9 and TRBJ2-3, the complete variable domain is DSGVTQTPKHLITATGQRVTLRCSPRSGDLSVYWYQQSLDQGLQFLIQYYNGEERAKGNILERFSAQQFPDLHSELNLSSLELGDSALYFCASSKWEGGTDTQYFGPGTRLTVL.

This chain joins TRBV25-1 and TRBJ2-1; 7 positions match TRBD1. Looked up from germline, CDR1 is MGHDK and CDR2 is SYGVNS. With V trimmed by 4 bases and J by 5 bases, 2 bases remained unmatched. The CDR3 spans 13 residues. The DNA for the CDR3 is TGTGCCAGCAGTGGGACAGGCCACAATGAGCAGTTCTTC. It is translated as CASSGTGHNEQFF.

The chain joins TRBV19 to TRBJ2-5, with 13 bases identical to TRBD2. The V gene's germline CDR1 is LNHDA and CDR2 SQIVND (reference sequence). There are 15 residues in the CDR3. V gave up 8 bases and J gave up 4 bases; unmatched junction bases: 7. CDR3 protein: CASRRTSGRGETQYF. In nucleotides, the CDR3 is TGTGCCAGTCGAAGGACTAGCGGGAGAGGAGAGACCCAGTACTTC.

The chain couples TRBV30 to TRBJ2-7; the D gene is possibly TRBD1 (6 bases). The CDR3 contains 12 residues. Germline-derived CDR1 and CDR2 are GTSNPN and SVGIG (reference sequence). Trimming took 8 bases from V and 7 from J, leaving 18 bases between them. Here the CDR3 reads CARTGPLGEQYF. As DNA, the CDR3 is TGTGCCCGCACAGGGCCCCTGGGTGAGCAGTACTTC.

This sequence joins TRBV30 and TRBJ1-6; D gene ambiguous. Trimming stripped 5 bases from V and 9 bases from J, with 17 bases between. The CDR3 is 14 amino acids. Germline assignment: CDR1 GTSNPN and CDR2 SVGIG (reference sequence). The CDR3 DNA follows: TGTGCCTGGGTACAGCTTAGCGGGATTTCACCCCTCCACTTT. It yields the protein CAWVQLSGISPLHF.

This clone was detected a few times. The chain combines TRBV6-4 with TRBJ1-2; the match to TRBD1 covers 11 bases. V was pared by 0 bases and J by 2 bases, with 5 bases of the junction left unmatched. Germline loops: CDR1 MRHNA, CDR2 SNTAGT. CDR3 length: 17 amino acids. The CDR3 loop reads CASSDSKGQGDNYGYTF. CDR3 in DNA: TGTGCCAGCAGTGACTCGAAGGGACAGGGGGACAACTATGGCTACACCTTC.

This clone occurred once. This chain uses TRBV6-1 with TRBJ1-4; D is ambiguous. V lost 7 bases and J lost 1, with 7 bases in between. This CDR3 comprises 13 residues. Germline loops: CDR1 MNHNS, CDR2 SASEGT. CDR3 sequence (DNA): TGTGCCAGCACGGGAGGAACTAATGAAAAACTGTTTTTT. This sequence encodes CASTGGTNEKLFF.

J is TRBJ1-4 and V is TRBV13; 10 bases are a match to TRBD1. Losses at the gene ends were 2 bases for V and 5 bases for J; bases not matched to a gene: 2. CDR1 is PRHDT and CDR2 is FYEKMQ in the germline V gene (reference sequence). CDR3 size: 15 residues. CDR3 protein: CASSLRGQGNEKLFF. The CDR3 nucleotides read TGTGCCAGCAGCTTAAGGGGACAGGGGAATGAAAAACTGTTTTTT.

The chain couples TRBV15 to TRBJ1-4, with 7 bases fitting TRBD1. Per the germline V gene, CDR1 is LNHNV and CDR2 is YYDKDF (reference sequence). The V segment lost 0 bases and the J segment 4 bases; nucleotides outside the gene matches: 5. The CDR3 contains 16 residues. The CDR3 region has the DNA TGTGCCACCAGCAGAGAACTAACAGGGGTTAATGAAAAACTGTTTTTT. Translated, it gives CATSRELTGVNEKLFF.

The chain carries TRBV9 and TRBJ1-3; no clear D. The length of the CDR3 is 14 residues. V gave up 1 base and J gave up 2 bases, with 7 bases separating them. The germline CDR1 and CDR2 sequences are SGDLS and YYNGEE. CDR3 bases: TGTGCCAGCAGCGTAACAGAGACTGGAAACACCATATATTTT. The encoded protein is CASSVTETGNTIYF.

In its sample, this clone was seen a few times. The J gene is TRBJ2-7, the V gene TRBV7-9, with a weak D call TRBD2 (6 bases). There are 13 residues in the CDR3. The germline gives CDR1 SEHNR, CDR2 FQNEAQ (reference sequence). V dropped 4 bases and J dropped 7 bases, with 14 bases sitting between them. The CDR3 protein is CASSYGGVWEQYF. The CDR3 nucleotides are TGTGCCAGCAGCTATGGCGGGGTTTGGGAGCAGTACTTC.

The chain couples TRBV7-2 to TRBJ2-2, with 9 nucleotides matching TRBD1. The CDR3 totals 15 residues. Germline V gives CDR1 SGHTA, CDR2 FQGNSA. Trimming took 6 bases from V and 0 from J; bases not matched to a gene: 2. The CDR3 DNA reads TGTGCCAGCAGAGGACAGGGGTCGAACACCGGGGAGCTGTTTTTT. Its translation: CASRGQGSNTGELFF.

This clone was observed a handful of times. The CDR3 nucleotides are TGTGCCAGCAGCTCTCCCGCCGGGAACACTGAAGCTTTCTTT. Translation gives CASSSPAGNTEAFF. The chain links TRBV7-9 to TRBJ1-1; D call uncertain. Germline lookup yields CDR1 SEHNR and CDR2 FQNEAQ (reference sequence). With 4 bases removed from V and 1 base from J, the gap between germline ends came to 10 bases. This CDR3 has 14 residues.